This T cell receptor beta chain was identified during a study of T cell responses to AZD1222 COVID-19 vaccine. Study-level findings and limits: Scientists sampled the repertoires only once the peak T cell response had passed.

This clone has just a few counts. Its specificity is not known. The repertoire was sequenced with immunoSEQ multiplex PCR; TCRdb's copy has only in-frame clones and lacks some. Of around 140,000 clones detected, about 91% appear once; the ten largest clones hold approximately 2.1%. CDR1 SGHVS and CDR2 FQNEAQ come from the germline V gene. V lost 5 bases, J lost 5 bases, and 6 bases stayed unmatched. This CDR3 comprises 14 residues. The receptor comes from an adult who received the AZD1222 COVID-19 vaccine. Sequenced material: peripheral blood, taken 28 days after the second AZD1222 dose. V gene TRBV7-8 combines with J gene TRBJ2-5; 9 bases fit TRBD2. The CDR3 DNA reads TGTGCCAGCAGCGGCGGGGGGGTAGAGGAGACCCAGTACTTC. It yields the protein CASSGGGVEETQYF.